Listed below are T cell receptor beta chains from one sample, sequenced in a study of T cell responses to AZD1222 COVID-19 vaccine. TCRdb's copy holds only in-frame clones and misses some; the assay was immunoSEQ multiplex PCR. The sample includes 130,000 to 150,000 clones, around nine tenths of them seen just once. The specimen was peripheral blood, collected on day 0 of MenACWY control vaccination. The receptors come from an adult in good health. The CDR3 runs from the conserved cysteine through the conserved F or W. D genes are given only for firm matches. A clone size is listed for some rows: how often the clone was seen (once, few, many), or a class if it is expanded.

V gene: TRBV5-1
J gene: TRBJ2-3
clone size: -
D gene: TRBD2
CDR3 length: 17
CDR3 protein: CASSFGTSVQAGDTQYF
CDR3 DNA: TGCGCCAGCAGCTTCGGGACTAGCGTCCAGGCTGGAGATACGCAGTATTTT

V gene: TRBV5-1
J gene: TRBJ2-3
clone size: -
D gene: -
CDR3 length: 16
CDR3 protein: CASSLGGRTSTDTQYF
CDR3 DNA: TGCGCCAGCAGCTTGGGAGGGCGGACGAGCACAGATACGCAGTATTTT

V gene: TRBV19
J gene: TRBJ2-1
clone size: -
D gene: -
CDR3 length: 17
CDR3 protein: CASSISRSRATYNEQFF
CDR3 DNA: TGTGCCAGTAGTATATCCCGCAGCAGGGCAACCTACAATGAGCAGTTCTTC

V gene: TRBV2
J gene: TRBJ1-5
clone size: -
D gene: -
CDR3 length: 13
CDR3 protein: CASSRSPLGPQHF
CDR3 DNA: TGTGCCAGCAGTAGGTCTCCCTTAGGGCCCCAGCATTTT

V gene: TRBV28
J gene: TRBJ1-1
clone size: -
D gene: -
CDR3 length: 11
CDR3 protein: CASRSGTEAFF
CDR3 DNA: TGTGCCAGCAGGAGTGGCACTGAAGCTTTCTTT

V gene: TRBV6-1
J gene: TRBJ1-5
clone size: -
D gene: -
CDR3 length: 16
CDR3 protein: CASSVGNPGSNQPQHF
CDR3 DNA: TGTGCCAGCAGTGTGGGCAACCCAGGGAGCAATCAGCCCCAGCATTTT

V gene: TRBV2
J gene: TRBJ1-6
clone size: -
D gene: -
CDR3 length: 15
CDR3 protein: CASSADGGRDSPLHF
CDR3 DNA: TGTGCCAGCAGTGCGGACGGAGGTAGAGATTCACCCCTCCACTTT

V gene: TRBV18
J gene: TRBJ2-7
clone size: -
D gene: TRBD2
CDR3 length: 15
CDR3 protein: CASSQRREGLNEQYF
CDR3 DNA: TGTGCCAGCTCACAGCGAAGGGAGGGCCTAAACGAGCAGTACTTC

V gene: TRBV9
J gene: TRBJ1-2
clone size: -
D gene: -
CDR3 length: 14
CDR3 protein: CASSAGDGDYGYTF
CDR3 DNA: TGTGCCAGCAGCGCGGGGGACGGGGACTATGGCTACACCTTC

V gene: TRBV5-8
J gene: TRBJ1-5
clone size: -
D gene: TRBD1
CDR3 length: 15
CDR3 protein: CASRQGGAGNQPQHF
CDR3 DNA: TGTGCCAGCAGACAAGGGGGCGCGGGCAATCAGCCCCAGCATTTT

V gene: TRBV15
J gene: TRBJ1-1
clone size: few
D gene: -
CDR3 length: 16
CDR3 protein: CATSSPRGSLNTEAFF
CDR3 DNA: TGTGCCACCAGCAGCCCCCGGGGCAGCTTGAACACTGAAGCTTTCTTT

V gene: TRBV19
J gene: TRBJ1-2
clone size: -
D gene: -
CDR3 length: 13
CDR3 protein: CASSISQGYGYTF
CDR3 DNA: TGTGCCAGTAGTATAAGCCAGGGCTATGGCTACACCTTC

V gene: TRBV14
J gene: TRBJ1-2
clone size: -
D gene: -
CDR3 length: 13
CDR3 protein: CASAWAGARRYTF
CDR3 DNA: TGTGCCAGCGCATGGGCCGGGGCCCGTCGCTACACCTTC

V gene: TRBV6-1
J gene: TRBJ1-3
clone size: -
D gene: -
CDR3 length: 13
CDR3 protein: CASSEIGGNTIYF
CDR3 DNA: TGTGCCAGCAGTGAGATAGGAGGAAACACCATATATTTT

V gene: TRBV28
J gene: TRBJ1-1
clone size: once
D gene: -
CDR3 length: 12
CDR3 protein: CASSRGWTEAFF
CDR3 DNA: TGTGCCAGCAGCCGCGGTTGGACTGAAGCTTTCTTT

V gene: TRBV13
J gene: TRBJ2-3
clone size: -
D gene: -
CDR3 length: 15
CDR3 protein: CASSLTALKSDTQYF
CDR3 DNA: TGTGCCAGCAGCTTAACTGCCCTTAAGTCAGATACGCAGTATTTT

V gene: TRBV9
J gene: TRBJ2-5
clone size: -
D gene: -
CDR3 length: 15
CDR3 protein: CASSVDRVLSSGQYF
CDR3 DNA: TGTGCCAGCAGCGTAGACAGGGTTTTGTCTAGTGGCCAGTACTTC

V gene: TRBV5-6
J gene: TRBJ2-7
clone size: -
D gene: -
CDR3 length: 10
CDR3 protein: CASPGEKQYF
CDR3 DNA: TGTGCCAGCCCTGGGGAAAAGCAGTACTTC